These 28 T cell receptor beta chains were sequenced from one sample in a study of blood T cell repertoires in COVID-19. Data came from immunoSEQ multiplex PCR; TCRdb stores just in-frame clones and leaves some out. The sample carries about 250,000 clones, around 84% recorded once. Material for sequencing was PBMCs or T cells enriched from blood (not recorded which). Receptors originate from a man between 18 and 35 years old who had recovered from COVID-19.

This clone was found many times. CDR3 in amino acids: CASSPDHYFSEQFF. Written as DNA, the CDR3 is TGTGCCAGCAGCCCCGACCACTATTTTAGTGAGCAGTTCTTC. The V and J genes are TRBV6-5 and TRBJ2-1, with D unresolved. Between the trimmed V and J ends, which lost 6 bases and 9 bases, there was a span of 18 bases. The CDR3 runs to 14 residues. In germline, CDR1 is MNHEY, CDR2 SVGAGI.

The chain links TRBV3-1 (or the pseudogene TRBV3-2) to TRBJ2-3; maybe TRBD1 (6 bases). Germline CDR1 is LGHDT and CDR2 is YNNKEL (reference sequence). This CDR3 has 17 residues. Trimming cost V 4 bases and J 2 bases, with 19 bases left between them. CDR3 DNA sequence: TGTGCCAGCAGCCCGAACCGACCAGGGGCCTACACAGATACGCAGTATTTT. Amino acid sequence: CASSPNRPGAYTDTQYF.

The V call is TRBV6-5, the J call TRBJ1-2, with a possible D match to TRBD1 (6 bases). V was shortened by 8 bases and J by 5 bases, with 21 bases between the two germline ends. Per germline, CDR1 MNHEY and CDR2 SVGAGI. The CDR3 spans 15 residues. CDR3 protein: CASVPGTSIEYGYTF. CDR3 bases: TGTGCCAGCGTTCCCGGGACAAGCATCGAATATGGCTACACCTTC.

This clone was observed a handful of times. This chain links TRBV7-6 with TRBJ2-1, with TRBD2 identical over 7 bases. V lost 0 bases, J lost 4 bases, and 3 bases stayed unmatched. The V gene's germline CDR1 is SGHVS and CDR2 FNYEAQ. CDR3 length equals 15 residues. The CDR3 DNA is TGTGCCAGCAGCTTAGCGGGAGGGCCTTACAATGAGCAGTTCTTC. Translating it yields CASSLAGGPYNEQFF.

This clone was counted a single time. As DNA, the CDR3 is TGTGCCAGCAGCCAACCGGACAGGGGGTCCTACGAGCAGTACTTC. Protein: CASSQPDRGSYEQYF. The genes are TRBV7-8 and TRBJ2-7; 10 bases line up with TRBD1. The trim removed 5 bases at V and 1 base at J, leaving 5 bases unmatched. The CDR3 has 15 amino acids. Germline-derived CDR1 and CDR2 are SGHVS and FQNEAQ.

The chain recombines TRBV7-9 with TRBJ1-4, with D maybe TRBD1 (5 bases). The germline V and J ends were trimmed by 5 bases and 7 bases, with 11 bases remaining between them. This CDR3 is built from 13 residues. Germline V gene sequence: CDR1 SEHNR, CDR2 FQNEAQ (reference sequence). The CDR3 loop is CASSVGQREKLFF. The CDR3 DNA reads as TGTGCCAGCAGCGTAGGACAACGTGAAAAACTGTTTTTT.

The rearrangement uses TRBV2 and TRBJ2-1, with 12 bases fitting TRBD1. The CDR3 has 16 amino acids. The germline gives CDR1 SNHLY, CDR2 FYNNEI. V lost 7 bases and J lost 7; bases outside the gene matches: 11. CDR3 DNA sequence: TGTGCCAGCACAAACCTGAGGGACAGGGGGCGAAATGAGCAGTTCTTC. Translating it yields CASTNLRDRGRNEQFF.

The chain links TRBV19 to TRBJ1-5, with D perhaps matching TRBD1 (6 bases). The CDR3 contains 15 residues. The V end lost 2 bases, the J end lost 7 bases, and 15 bases lay between the germline ends. Germline assignment: CDR1 LNHDA and CDR2 SQIVND (reference sequence). CDR3 nucleotides: TGTGCCAGTAGTATAAGTCAGGGGTTCTCCCAGCCCCAGCATTTT. Translated: CASSISQGFSQPQHF.

The CDR3 sequence: CASSQSRGLGTGSTEAFF. CDR3 DNA sequence: TGCGCCAGCAGCCAAAGCCGGGGGTTGGGGACTGGAAGCACTGAAGCTTTCTTT. V is TRBV4-1 and J is TRBJ1-1; the D gene is possibly TRBD1 (5 bases). V lost 2 bases to trimming and J lost 4 bases, with 23 bases between them. This CDR3 has 18 amino acids. From germline, CDR1 is MGHRA and CDR2 YSYEKL.

This chain links TRBV30 with TRBJ2-1; D uncertain. The CDR3 is 12 residues long. Trimming pared 0 bases from V and 6 bases from J, leaving 6 bases between. Germline values: CDR1 GTSNPN, CDR2 SVGIG (reference sequence). The CDR3 here is CAWSVIINEQFF. The CDR3 nucleotides are TGTGCCTGGAGTGTAATTATCAATGAGCAGTTCTTC.

The V call is TRBV5-1, the J call TRBJ1-1; D uncertain. The CDR3 is made up of 14 amino acids. Germline-derived CDR1 and CDR2 are SGHRS and YFSETQ. V shed 1 base and J shed 6 bases, with 13 bases lying between them. CDR3 coding DNA: TGCGCCAGCAGCTTGAGTTCTGGCCGCCCTGAAGCTTTCTTT. Amino acids: CASSLSSGRPEAFF.

The rearrangement links TRBV19 to TRBJ2-1, with D unresolved. Deletions cut 3 bases from V and 12 bases from J, with 9 bases between. CDR3 length: 11 residues. Germline V lookup: CDR1 LNHDA, CDR2 SQIVND (reference sequence). The DNA of the CDR3 is TGTGCCAGTAGTATTCGACTTCGGCAGTTCTTC. Translation gives CASSIRLRQFF.

V and J are TRBV27 and TRBJ1-1, with a weak D call TRBD1 (6 bases). This CDR3 is built from 13 residues. Trimming removed 5 bases at V and 6 bases at J, with 13 bases between. The germline gives CDR1 MNHEY, CDR2 SMNVEV (reference sequence). The CDR3 DNA sequence: TGTGCCAGCAGTCGAGAATACAGGGCTGAAGCTTTCTTT. Amino acid sequence: CASSREYRAEAFF.

The chain is built from TRBV10-1 and TRBJ2-7; TRBD2 matches at 7 bases. The junction had 2 bases not matched to a gene; V was cut back by 0 bases and J by 3 bases. The CDR3 sequence is 14 residues long. Germline values: CDR1 WNHNN, CDR2 SYGVQD (reference sequence). The CDR3 region is CASSESASGYEQYF. The DNA of the CDR3 is TGCGCCAGCAGTGAGTCGGCTAGCGGCTACGAGCAGTACTTC.

The chain recombines TRBV6-2 or TRBV6-3 with TRBJ2-1; TRBD2 matches 13 bases. V lost 2 bases, J lost 9 bases, and 10 bases stayed unmatched. Germline CDR1 is MNHEY and CDR2 is SVGEGT. There are 17 residues in the CDR3. The CDR3 region has the DNA TGTGCCAGCAGTTACCGATCACTAGCGGGAGGGCCTATTGAGCAGTTCTTC. Its translation: CASSYRSLAGGPIEQFF.

The chain joins TRBV6-2 or TRBV6-3 to TRBJ2-1; 7 nucleotides line up with TRBD2. V was clipped by 6 bases and J by 8 bases; unmatched bases: 7. Germline CDR1 reads MNHEY; CDR2 reads SVGEGT. The CDR3 has 13 amino acids. The CDR3 sequence is CASSSRLAHEQFF. CDR3 in DNA: TGTGCCAGCAGCTCCAGACTAGCCCATGAGCAGTTCTTC.

The J gene is TRBJ2-6, the V gene TRBV18; 9 bases fit TRBD1. Germline V gives CDR1 KGHSH, CDR2 LQKENI. The junction had 6 bases not matched to a gene; V was cut back by 5 bases and J by 4 bases. The CDR3 loop spans 16 amino acids. CDR3 sequence: CASSYKQGAGANVLTF. In DNA form, the CDR3 reads TGTGCCAGCTCATACAAACAGGGGGCGGGGGCCAACGTCCTGACTTTC.

The chain employs TRBV6-5 and TRBJ2-1; TRBD2 aligns across 10 bases. The ends lost 4 bases at V and 4 bases at J; junction bases unmatched: 4. Germline V lookup: CDR1 MNHEY, CDR2 SVGAGI. The length of the CDR3 is 15 residues. The CDR3 is CASSLSGRAYNEQFF. CDR3 bases: TGTGCCAGCAGTTTAAGCGGGAGGGCTTACAATGAGCAGTTCTTC.

The chain recombines TRBV10-2 with TRBJ1-1; D is undetermined. V was shortened by 0 bases and J by 0 bases, with 5 bases between the two germline ends. Germline loops: CDR1 WSHSY, CDR2 SAAADI. The length of the CDR3 is 14 residues. The CDR3 sequence is CASSESGMNTEAFF. The CDR3, as DNA: TGCGCCAGCAGTGAGTCCGGGATGAACACTGAAGCTTTCTTT.

The chain carries TRBV3-1 (or the pseudogene TRBV3-2) and TRBJ2-7, with 9 bases aligning to TRBD2. J lost 0 bases, V lost 0 bases, and 0 bases had no gene match. Looked up from germline, CDR1 is LGHDT and CDR2 is YNNKEL (reference sequence). The CDR3 has 15 residues. CDR3 sequence (DNA): TGTGCCAGCAGCCAAGATAGCGGGAGCTCCTACGAGCAGTACTTC. It translates to CASSQDSGSSYEQYF.

CDR3 protein: CASSFRRDRGQETQYF. The CDR3 DNA reads as TGTGCCAGCAGCTTCCGCCGGGACAGGGGGCAAGAGACCCAGTACTTC. V is TRBV11-2 and J is TRBJ2-5, with 11 bases aligning to TRBD1. The CDR3 contains 16 residues. Germline CDR1 is SGHAT and CDR2 is FQNNGV. With 3 bases clipped from V and 2 bases from J, the junction kept 5 bases outside the gene matches.

In this sample, this clone turned up once. V gene TRBV4-1 combines with J gene TRBJ2-7; D might be TRBD2 (6 bases). CDR1 is MGHRA and CDR2 is YSYEKL in the germline V gene. This CDR3 has 15 amino acids. Trimming stripped 0 bases from V and 2 bases from J, with 11 bases between. CDR3 nucleotides: TGCGCCAGCAGCCAAGAAGAACTAGCACCCTACGAGCAGTACTTC. It specifies CASSQEELAPYEQYF.

The chain recombines TRBV15 with TRBJ2-3; a weak D match, TRBD1 (6 bases). Germline assignment: CDR1 LNHNV and CDR2 YYDKDF (reference sequence). The CDR3 consists of 14 residues. V gave up 5 bases and J gave up 1 base, with 10 bases separating them. The DNA of the CDR3 is TGTGCCACCAGCCCGCACAGGGGCACAGATACGCAGTATTTT. The encoded protein is CATSPHRGTDTQYF.

The chain couples TRBV18 to TRBJ2-1; no clear D gene. Trimming took 5 bases from V and 0 from J, leaving 11 bases between them. The V gene's germline CDR1 is KGHSH and CDR2 LQKENI. CDR3 length: 15 residues. The CDR3: CASSLSESSYNEQFF. The CDR3 coding sequence is TGTGCCAGCTCATTATCCGAGAGCTCCTACAATGAGCAGTTCTTC. Supplemented by reference TRBV18 and TRBJ2-1, the full variable domain reads NAGVMQNPRHLVRRRGQEARLRCSPMKGHSHVYWYRQLPEEGLKFMVYLQKENIIDESGMPKERFSAEFPKEGPSILRIQQVVRGDSAAYFCASSLSESSYNEQFFGPGTRLTVL.

The rearrangement links TRBV5-4 to TRBJ2-5, with 7 nucleotides matching TRBD2. Germline loops: CDR1 SGHNT, CDR2 YYREEE (reference sequence). V dropped 3 bases and J dropped 7; count of bases not matched to a gene: 6. This CDR3 has 13 residues. The CDR3 is CASSWTGEGTQYF. DNA of the CDR3: TGTGCCAGCAGCTGGACCGGGGAGGGGACCCAGTACTTC.

The chain uses TRBV4-1 and TRBJ1-1; D is undetermined. CDR3 length equals 15 residues. The V and J ends lost 4 bases and 5 bases respectively, with 17 bases between them. Germline V gene sequence: CDR1 MGHRA, CDR2 YSYEKL. The DNA for the CDR3 is TGCGCCAGCAGCCTCAAACACCAAAGACTGACTGAAGCTTTCTTT. Translating it yields CASSLKHQRLTEAFF.

This rearrangement joins TRBV28 to TRBJ2-7, with no clear D. Germline V gene sequence: CDR1 MDHEN, CDR2 SYDVKM. V lost 2 bases to trimming and J lost 4 bases, with 6 bases between them. This CDR3 is built from 12 residues. CDR3 region: CASSLRGYEQYF. The CDR3 DNA sequence: TGTGCCAGCAGTTTACGAGGTTACGAGCAGTACTTC.

The chain uses TRBV28 and TRBJ2-6; 9 nucleotides agree with TRBD2. Germline values: CDR1 MDHEN, CDR2 SYDVKM. V lost 5 bases, J lost 1 base, and 9 bases stayed unmatched. This CDR3 region has 18 residues. The CDR3 coding sequence is TGTGCCAGCAGTATCCCGCGCGGGAGGGCATCTGGGGCCAACGTCCTGACTTTC. It is translated as CASSIPRGRASGANVLTF.